A selection of T cell receptor beta chains follows, all from one sample in a study of blood T cell repertoires in COVID-19. Clones were sequenced by immunoSEQ multiplex PCR, and TCRdb holds only the in-frame ones, with some missing. Of around 100,000 clones in the sample, 81% were seen once. Specimen: peripheral blood. These receptors were taken from a man aged 50-60 years with acute or convalescent COVID-19. The CDR3 runs from the conserved cysteine through the conserved F or W. A D gene is named only where the DNA matches it firmly. Expanded clones are given a class, and other clones once, few, many or no size at all.

v_gene,d_gene,j_gene,abundance,CDR3nt,CDR3aa
TRBV7-9,TRBD1,TRBJ2-2,.,TGTGCCAGCAGCGCACCGGGACAGGGGGCCGGGGAGCTGTTTTTT,CASSAPGQGAGELFF
TRBV6-6,.,TRBJ2-7,.,TGTGCCAGCAGTTACTCGGAGGGTTACGAGCAGTACTTC,CASSYSEGYEQYF
TRBV19,TRBD1,TRBJ1-5,.,TGTGCCAGTAGTGTGATCAGGGGGCGGGCTAGCAATCAGCCCCAGCATTTT,CASSVIRGRASNQPQHF
TRBV9,.,TRBJ2-3,.,TGTGCCAGCAGCCCCGGACTTGGGTCGGATACGCAGTATTTT,CASSPGLGSDTQYF
TRBV28,.,TRBJ2-7,.,TGTGCCAGCAGTTTACAGAACTACGAGCAGTACTTC,CASSLQNYEQYF
TRBV19,.,TRBJ1-1,.,TGTGCCAGTATTTGGAGGGGCACTGAAGCTTTCTTT,CASIWRGTEAFF
TRBV11-2,TRBD2,TRBJ2-1,.,TGTGCCAGCGGACGCAGCGGGGGGCCGTACAATGAGCAGTTCTTC,CASGRSGGPYNEQFF
TRBV7-2,.,TRBJ2-7,.,TGTGCCAGCAGCTTAACTACTACCTACGAGCAGTACTTC,CASSLTTTYEQYF
TRBV9,.,TRBJ1-5,.,TGTGCCAGCAGCTCTCCGGGAACGAATCAGCCCCAGCATTTT,CASSSPGTNQPQHF
TRBV6-6,.,TRBJ1-3,.,TGTGCCATCACATCGGGGAGCTCTGGAAACACCATATATTTT,CAITSGSSGNTIYF
TRBV19,TRBD2,TRBJ2-2,.,TGTGCCAGTAGCCCGACTAGCGGGGGGGACACCGGGGAGCTGTTTTTT,CASSPTSGGDTGELFF
TRBV6-1,.,TRBJ1-2,once,TGTGCCAGCAGTGAAGCGACACAGAACTATGGCTACACCTTC,CASSEATQNYGYTF
TRBV27,.,TRBJ1-1,few,TGTGCCAGCAGCCCTGGAGGTGCCCTTGAAGCTTTCTTT,CASSPGGALEAFF
TRBV28,.,TRBJ1-6,.,TGTGCCAGCAGTGGAGGGGTCCCCTATAATTCACCCCTCCACTTT,CASSGGVPYNSPLHF
TRBV19,.,TRBJ2-2,once,TGTGCCAGTAGTATCGGACAAAAGACCGGGGAGCTGTTTTTT,CASSIGQKTGELFF
TRBV5-4,TRBD1,TRBJ1-1,.,TGTGCCAGCAGCCCGGGACAGAGAACAACTGAAGCTTTCTTT,CASSPGQRTTEAFF
TRBV5-1,.,TRBJ1-1,.,TGCGCCAGCAGCTTGGCCCCCCAAACTGAAGCTTTCTTT,CASSLAPQTEAFF
TRBV2,.,TRBJ1-2,few,TGTGCCAGCCACAGGGAAGCAGGGTCAGCCTATGGCTACACCTTC,CASHREAGSAYGYTF
TRBV5-1,TRBD1,TRBJ1-1,.,TGCGCCAGCAGCTTGCGACAGGGGACTGAAGCTTTCTTT,CASSLRQGTEAFF
TRBV10-3,.,TRBJ1-2,.,TGTGCCATCAGTGAGGGGAGGGGCCCATTTAACTATGGCTACACCTTC,CAISEGRGPFNYGYTF
TRBV12-3/TRBV12-4,.,TRBJ1-6,.,TGTGCCAGCAGTTTGATAGATAATTCACCCCTCCACTTT,CASSLIDNSPLHF
TRBV7-9,.,TRBJ1-1,.,TGTGCCAGCAGCTTTGACCGGGGGGTTGTAACTTTCTTT,CASSFDRGVVTFF
TRBV2,.,TRBJ1-2,.,TGTGCCAGCAAGACAGCTTGGACCCAAAACTATGGCTACACCTTC,CASKTAWTQNYGYTF
TRBV10-2,TRBD1,TRBJ1-4,.,TGCGCCAGCAGTGAGCGACCCTTAACAGGGGCGGGGGAAAAACTGTTTTTT,CASSERPLTGAGEKLFF
TRBV19,.,TRBJ2-3,.,TGTGCCAGTAGCCACTCCCTGAACGGGTATACGCAGTATTTT,CASSHSLNGYTQYF
TRBV30,.,TRBJ1-2,.,TGTGCCTGGAGTATAACAGCTAACTATGGCTACACCTTC,CAWSITANYGYTF
TRBV11-2,.,TRBJ1-3,.,TGTGCCAGCACGCACAACTCTGGAAACACCATATATTTT,CASTHNSGNTIYF
TRBV28,TRBD1,TRBJ1-1,.,TGTGCCAGCAGCCGACAGGGGAACACTGAAGCTTTCTTT,CASSRQGNTEAFF
TRBV30,.,TRBJ1-2,.,TGTGCCTGGAGTCGGACTTATGGCTACACCTTC,CAWSRTYGYTF
TRBV19,TRBD2,TRBJ2-3,once,TGTGCCAGTAGTATAGTCCGGGGGGCAGATACGCAGTATTTT,CASSIVRGADTQYF
TRBV29-1,.,TRBJ1-2,.,TGCAGCGCTTACACTAACTATGGCTACACCTTC,CSAYTNYGYTF
TRBV6-6,TRBD1,TRBJ2-1,.,TGTGCCAGCAGCCGGGGTTCAGGGGGCCTCGATGAGCAGTTCTTC,CASSRGSGGLDEQFF
TRBV6-5,.,TRBJ1-2,.,TGTGCCAGCACCCCAGGTGGCAGTAACTATGGCTACACCTTC,CASTPGGSNYGYTF
TRBV5-1,.,TRBJ2-1,.,TGCGCCAGCAACCCAGACAACTACAATGAGCAGTTCTTC,CASNPDNYNEQFF
TRBV28,.,TRBJ1-2,.,TGTGCCAGCAGTCCTACTACGGTCTATGGCTACACCTTC,CASSPTTVYGYTF
TRBV6-6,TRBD1,TRBJ1-1,once,TGTGCCAGCAGTCTCGGGACAGGGAGAGTTGAAGCTTTCTTT,CASSLGTGRVEAFF